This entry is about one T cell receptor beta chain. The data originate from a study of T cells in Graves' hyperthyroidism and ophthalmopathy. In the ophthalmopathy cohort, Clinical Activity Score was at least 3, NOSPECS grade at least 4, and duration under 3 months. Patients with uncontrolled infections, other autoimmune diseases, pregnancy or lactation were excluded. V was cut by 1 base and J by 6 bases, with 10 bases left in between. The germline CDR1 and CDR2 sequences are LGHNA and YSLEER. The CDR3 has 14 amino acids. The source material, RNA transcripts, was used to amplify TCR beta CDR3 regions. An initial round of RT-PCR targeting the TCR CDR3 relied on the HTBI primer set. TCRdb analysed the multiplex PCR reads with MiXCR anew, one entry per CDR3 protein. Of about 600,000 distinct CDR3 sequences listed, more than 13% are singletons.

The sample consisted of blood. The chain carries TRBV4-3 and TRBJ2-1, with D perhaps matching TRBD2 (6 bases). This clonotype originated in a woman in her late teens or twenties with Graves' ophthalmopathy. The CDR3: CASSQGGLGNEQFF. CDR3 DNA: TGCGCCAGCAGCCAAGGGGGACTTGGCAATGAGCAGTTCTTC.